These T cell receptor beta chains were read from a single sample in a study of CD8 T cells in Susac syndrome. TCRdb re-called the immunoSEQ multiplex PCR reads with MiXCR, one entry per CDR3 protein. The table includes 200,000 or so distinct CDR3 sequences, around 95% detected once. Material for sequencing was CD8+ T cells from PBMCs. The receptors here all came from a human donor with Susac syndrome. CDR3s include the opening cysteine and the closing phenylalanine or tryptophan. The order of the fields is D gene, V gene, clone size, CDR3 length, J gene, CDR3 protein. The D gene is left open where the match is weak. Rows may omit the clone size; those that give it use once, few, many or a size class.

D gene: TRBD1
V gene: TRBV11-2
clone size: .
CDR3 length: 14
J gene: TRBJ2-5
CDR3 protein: CASSLDRGLKTQYF

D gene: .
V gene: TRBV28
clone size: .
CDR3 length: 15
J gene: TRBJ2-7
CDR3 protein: CASRALGGPTYEQYF

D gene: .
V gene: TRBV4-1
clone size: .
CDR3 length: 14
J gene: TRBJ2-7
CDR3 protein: CASSQGAYSYEQYF

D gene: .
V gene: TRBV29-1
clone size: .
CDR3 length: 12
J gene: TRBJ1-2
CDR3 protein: CSVDPGPHGYTF

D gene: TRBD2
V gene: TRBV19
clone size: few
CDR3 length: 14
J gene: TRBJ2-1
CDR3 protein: CASRLAGGYNEQFF

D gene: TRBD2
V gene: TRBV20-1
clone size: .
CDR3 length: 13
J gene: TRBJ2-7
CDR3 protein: CSVPGTSSYEQYF

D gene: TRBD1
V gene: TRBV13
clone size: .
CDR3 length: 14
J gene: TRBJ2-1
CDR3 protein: CASSLVTGDDEQFF

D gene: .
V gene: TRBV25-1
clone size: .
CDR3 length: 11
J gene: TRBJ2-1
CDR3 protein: CATHSYNEQFF

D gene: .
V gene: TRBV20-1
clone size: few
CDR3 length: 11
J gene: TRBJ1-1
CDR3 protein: CSASPNTEAFF

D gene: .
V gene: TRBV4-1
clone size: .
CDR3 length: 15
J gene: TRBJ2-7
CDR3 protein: CASSQVLQDSNEQYF

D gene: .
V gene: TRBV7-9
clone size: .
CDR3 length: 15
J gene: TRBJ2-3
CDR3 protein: CASSSTNAEVNEQYF

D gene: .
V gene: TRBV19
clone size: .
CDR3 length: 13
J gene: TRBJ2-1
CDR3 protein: CASSGHPYNEQFF

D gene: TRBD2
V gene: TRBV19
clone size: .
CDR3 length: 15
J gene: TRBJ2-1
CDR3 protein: CASSMSGRAYNEQFF

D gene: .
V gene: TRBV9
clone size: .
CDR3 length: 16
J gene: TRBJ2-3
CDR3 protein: CASSPTFGLVTDTQYF

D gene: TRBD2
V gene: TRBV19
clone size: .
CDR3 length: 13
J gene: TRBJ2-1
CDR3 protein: CASSSYSGSEQFF

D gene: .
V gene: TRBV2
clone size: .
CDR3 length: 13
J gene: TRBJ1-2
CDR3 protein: CASSEVIRYGYTF

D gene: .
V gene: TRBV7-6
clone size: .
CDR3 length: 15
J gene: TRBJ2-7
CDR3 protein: CASSLGAGQSYEQYF

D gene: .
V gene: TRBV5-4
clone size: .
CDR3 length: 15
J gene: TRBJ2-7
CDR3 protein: CASSFGGGVAAEQYF

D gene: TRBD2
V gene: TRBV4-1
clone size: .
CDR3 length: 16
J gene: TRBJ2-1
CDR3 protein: CASSPIAGAAYNEQFF

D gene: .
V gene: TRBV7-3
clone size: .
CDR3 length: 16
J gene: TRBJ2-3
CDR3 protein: CASSLEAGRITDTQYF

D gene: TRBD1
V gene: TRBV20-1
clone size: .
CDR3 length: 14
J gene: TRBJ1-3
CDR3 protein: CSAGGQDSGNTIYF

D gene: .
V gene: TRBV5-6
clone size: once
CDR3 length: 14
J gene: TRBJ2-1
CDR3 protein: CASSLVRAYNEQFF

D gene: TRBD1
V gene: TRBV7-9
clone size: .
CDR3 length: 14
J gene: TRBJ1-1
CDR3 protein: CASSLEDRSIEAFF